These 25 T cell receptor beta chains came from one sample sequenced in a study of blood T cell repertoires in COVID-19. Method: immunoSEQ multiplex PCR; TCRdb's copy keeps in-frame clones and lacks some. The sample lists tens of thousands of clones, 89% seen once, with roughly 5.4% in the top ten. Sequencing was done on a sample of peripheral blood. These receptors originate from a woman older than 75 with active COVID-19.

The CDR3, as DNA: TGCAGTGCTAGAACTACCGCCCAACGGTTCTTC. It codes for CSARTTAQRFF. The chain combines TRBV20-1 with TRBJ2-1; D ambiguous. Trimming cost V 2 bases and J 15 bases, with 14 bases left between them. Germline values: CDR1 DFQATT, CDR2 SNEGSKA (reference sequence). The length of the CDR3 is 11 residues.

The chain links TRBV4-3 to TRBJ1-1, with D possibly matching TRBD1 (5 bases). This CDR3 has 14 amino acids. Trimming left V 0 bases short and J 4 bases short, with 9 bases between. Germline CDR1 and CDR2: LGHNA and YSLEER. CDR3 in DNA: TGCGCCAGCAGCCAAGATGGTAGGGGCACTGAAGCTTTCTTT. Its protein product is CASSQDGRGTEAFF.

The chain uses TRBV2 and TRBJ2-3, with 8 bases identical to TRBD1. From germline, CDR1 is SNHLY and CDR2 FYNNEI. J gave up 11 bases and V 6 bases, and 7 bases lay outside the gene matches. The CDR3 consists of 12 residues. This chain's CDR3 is CASRRQGSRQYF. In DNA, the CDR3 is TGTGCCAGCAGGAGACAGGGGTCAAGGCAGTATTTT.

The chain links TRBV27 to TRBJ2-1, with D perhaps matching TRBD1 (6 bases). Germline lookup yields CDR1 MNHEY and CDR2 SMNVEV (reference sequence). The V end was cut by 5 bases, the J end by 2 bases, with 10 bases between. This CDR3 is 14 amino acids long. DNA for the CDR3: TGTGCCAGCAGTCAAGACAGGCCCTACAATGAGCAGTTCTTC. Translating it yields CASSQDRPYNEQFF.

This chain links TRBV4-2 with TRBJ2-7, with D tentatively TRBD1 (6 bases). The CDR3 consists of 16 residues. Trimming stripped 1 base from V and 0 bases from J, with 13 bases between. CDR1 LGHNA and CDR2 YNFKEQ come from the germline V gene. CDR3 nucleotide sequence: TGTGCCAGCAGCCAAGCCATAACAGGGAGCTCCTACGAGCAGTACTTC. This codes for CASSQAITGSSYEQYF.

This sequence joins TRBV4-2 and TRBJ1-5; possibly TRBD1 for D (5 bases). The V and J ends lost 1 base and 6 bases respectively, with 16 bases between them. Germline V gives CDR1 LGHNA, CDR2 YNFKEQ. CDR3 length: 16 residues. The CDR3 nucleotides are TGTGCCAGCAGCCAAGGCCCGGGCAGGGAGGGTCAGCCCCAGCATTTT. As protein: CASSQGPGREGQPQHF.

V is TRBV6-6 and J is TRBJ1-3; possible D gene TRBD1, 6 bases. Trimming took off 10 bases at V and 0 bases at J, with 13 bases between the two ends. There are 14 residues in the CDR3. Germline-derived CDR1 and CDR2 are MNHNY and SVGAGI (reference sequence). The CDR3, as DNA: TGTGCCACCCAACAGGGCCTCTCTGGAAACACCATATATTTT. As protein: CATQQGLSGNTIYF.

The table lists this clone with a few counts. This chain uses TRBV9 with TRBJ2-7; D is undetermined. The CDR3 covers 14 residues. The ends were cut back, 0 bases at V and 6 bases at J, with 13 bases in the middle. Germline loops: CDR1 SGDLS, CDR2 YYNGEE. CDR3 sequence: CASSVEVTRGEQYF. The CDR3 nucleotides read TGTGCCAGCAGCGTAGAGGTTACCCGCGGCGAGCAGTACTTC.

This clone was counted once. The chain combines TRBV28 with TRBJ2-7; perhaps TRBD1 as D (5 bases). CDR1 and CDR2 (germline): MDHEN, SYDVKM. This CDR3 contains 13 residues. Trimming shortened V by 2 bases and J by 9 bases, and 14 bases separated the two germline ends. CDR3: CASSLGALPPQYF. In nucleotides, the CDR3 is TGTGCCAGCAGTTTAGGGGCCCTCCCACCGCAGTACTTC. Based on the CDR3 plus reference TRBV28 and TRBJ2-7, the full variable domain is DVKVTQSSRYLVKRTGEKVFLECVQDMDHENMFWYRQDPGLGLRLIYFSYDVKMKEKGDIPEGYSVSREKKERFSLILESASTNQTSMYLCASSLGALPPQYFGPGTRLTVT.

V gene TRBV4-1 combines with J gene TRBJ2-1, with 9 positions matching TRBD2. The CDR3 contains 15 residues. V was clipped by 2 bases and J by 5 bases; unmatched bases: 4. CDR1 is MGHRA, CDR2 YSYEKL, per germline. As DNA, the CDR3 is TGCGCCAGCAGCCAACAGCTAGCGGGGCACAATGAGCAGTTCTTC. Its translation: CASSQQLAGHNEQFF.

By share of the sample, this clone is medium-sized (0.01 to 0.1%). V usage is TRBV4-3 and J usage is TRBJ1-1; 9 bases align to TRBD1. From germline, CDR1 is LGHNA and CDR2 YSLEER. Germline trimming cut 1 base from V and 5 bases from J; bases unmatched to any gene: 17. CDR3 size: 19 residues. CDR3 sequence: CASSQGTGTGLIWATEAFF. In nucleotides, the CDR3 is TGCGCCAGCAGCCAAGGTACCGGGACAGGGCTTATTTGGGCAACTGAAGCTTTCTTT.

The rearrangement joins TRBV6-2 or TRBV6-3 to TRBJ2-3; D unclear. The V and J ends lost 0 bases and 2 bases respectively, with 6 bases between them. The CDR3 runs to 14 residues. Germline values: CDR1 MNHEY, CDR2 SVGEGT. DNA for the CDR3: TGTGCCAGCAGTTACTCGGAGCACACAGATACGCAGTATTTT. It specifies CASSYSEHTDTQYF.

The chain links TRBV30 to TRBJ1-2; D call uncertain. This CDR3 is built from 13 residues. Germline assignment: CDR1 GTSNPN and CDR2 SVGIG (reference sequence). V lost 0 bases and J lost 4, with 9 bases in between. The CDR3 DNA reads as TGTGCCTGGAGTGTGGGGAGAGTCTATGGCTACACCTTC. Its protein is CAWSVGRVYGYTF.

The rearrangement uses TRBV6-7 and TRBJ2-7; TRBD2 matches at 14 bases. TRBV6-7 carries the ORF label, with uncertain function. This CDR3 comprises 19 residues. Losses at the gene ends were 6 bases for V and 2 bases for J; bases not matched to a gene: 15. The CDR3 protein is CASRATKTSGRVQTYEQYF. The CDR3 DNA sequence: TGTGCCAGCAGGGCGACTAAGACTAGCGGGAGGGTCCAAACCTACGAGCAGTACTTC.

CDR3 loop: CSVDHPGQGAGETQYF. CDR3 sequence (DNA): TGCAGCGTTGATCACCCGGGGCAGGGGGCGGGAGAGACCCAGTACTTC. V usage is TRBV29-1 and J usage is TRBJ2-5; TRBD1 matches at 8 bases. In germline, CDR1 is SQVTM, CDR2 ANQGSEA. This CDR3 has 16 residues. V lost 3 bases to trimming and J lost 4 bases; unmatched junction nucleotides: 13.

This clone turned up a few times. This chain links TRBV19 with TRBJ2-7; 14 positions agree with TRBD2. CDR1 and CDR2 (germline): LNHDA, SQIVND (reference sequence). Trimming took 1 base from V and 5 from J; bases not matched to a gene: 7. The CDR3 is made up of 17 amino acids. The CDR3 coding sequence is TGTGCCAGTAGTATAGGAGGGACTAGCGGGAGAAGGAACGAGCAGTACTTC. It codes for CASSIGGTSGRRNEQYF.

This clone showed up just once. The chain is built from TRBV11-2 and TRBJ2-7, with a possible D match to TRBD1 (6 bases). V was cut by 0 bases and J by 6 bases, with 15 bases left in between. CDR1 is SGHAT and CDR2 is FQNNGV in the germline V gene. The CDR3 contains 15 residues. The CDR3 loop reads CASSLEQGGWAEQYF. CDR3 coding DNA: TGTGCCAGCAGCTTAGAACAGGGCGGGTGGGCCGAGCAGTACTTC.

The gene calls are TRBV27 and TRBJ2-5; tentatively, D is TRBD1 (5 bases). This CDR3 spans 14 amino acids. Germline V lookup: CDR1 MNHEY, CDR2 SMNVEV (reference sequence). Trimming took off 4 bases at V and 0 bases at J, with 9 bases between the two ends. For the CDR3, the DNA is TGTGCCAGCAGTTGGGGCCGTAACCAAGAGACCCAGTACTTC. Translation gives CASSWGRNQETQYF.

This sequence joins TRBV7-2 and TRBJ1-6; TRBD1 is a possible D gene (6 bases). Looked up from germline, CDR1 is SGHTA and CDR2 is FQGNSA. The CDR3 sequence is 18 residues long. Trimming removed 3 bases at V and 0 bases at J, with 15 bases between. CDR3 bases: TGTGCCAGCAGCTTTAGCTGGACAGTTTCCTCCTATAATTCACCCCTCCACTTT. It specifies CASSFSWTVSSYNSPLHF. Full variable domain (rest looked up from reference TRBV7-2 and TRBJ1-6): GAGVSQSPSNKVTEKGKDVELRCDPISGHTALYWYRQSLGQGLEFLIYFQGNSAPDKSGLPSDRFSAERTGGSVSTLTIQRTQQEDSAVYLCASSFSWTVSSYNSPLHFGNGTRLTVT.

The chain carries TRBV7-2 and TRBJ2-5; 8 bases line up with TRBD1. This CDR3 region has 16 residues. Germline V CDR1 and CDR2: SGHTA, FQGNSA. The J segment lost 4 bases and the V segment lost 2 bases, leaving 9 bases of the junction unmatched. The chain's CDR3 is CASSLYLNTGGETQYF. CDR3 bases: TGTGCCAGCAGCTTATACCTCAATACAGGGGGAGAGACCCAGTACTTC.

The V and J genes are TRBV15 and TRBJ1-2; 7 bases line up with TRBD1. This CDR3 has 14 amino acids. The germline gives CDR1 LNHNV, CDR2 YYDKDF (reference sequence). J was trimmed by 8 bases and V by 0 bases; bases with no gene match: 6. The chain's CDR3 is CATSRDKGAWGYTF. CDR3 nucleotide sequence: TGTGCCACCAGCAGAGATAAGGGGGCATGGGGCTACACCTTC.

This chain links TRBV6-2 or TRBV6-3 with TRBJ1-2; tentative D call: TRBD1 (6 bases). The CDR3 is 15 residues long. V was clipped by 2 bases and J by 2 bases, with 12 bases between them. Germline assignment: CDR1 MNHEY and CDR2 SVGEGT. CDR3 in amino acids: CASSYIGQPNYGYTF. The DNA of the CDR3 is TGTGCCAGCAGTTACATCGGACAGCCAAACTATGGCTACACCTTC.

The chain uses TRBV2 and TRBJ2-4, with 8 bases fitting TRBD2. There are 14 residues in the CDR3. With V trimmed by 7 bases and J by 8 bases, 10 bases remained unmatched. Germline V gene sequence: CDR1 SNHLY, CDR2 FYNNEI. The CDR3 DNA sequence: TGTGCCAGCAAAAGGGCCGGGAGGGTGGACATTCAGTACTTC. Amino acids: CASKRAGRVDIQYF. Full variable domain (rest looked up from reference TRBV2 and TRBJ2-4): EPEVTQTPSHQVTQMGQEVILRCVPISNHLYFYWYRQILGQKVEFLVSFYNNEISEKSEIFDDQFSVERPDGSNFTLKIRSTKLEDSAMYFCASKRAGRVDIQYFGAGTRLSVL.

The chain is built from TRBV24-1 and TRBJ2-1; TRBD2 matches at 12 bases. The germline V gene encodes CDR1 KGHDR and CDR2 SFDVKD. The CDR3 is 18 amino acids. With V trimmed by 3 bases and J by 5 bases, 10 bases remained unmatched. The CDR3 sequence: CATSDPMRLAGANNEQFF. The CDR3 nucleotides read TGTGCCACCAGTGATCCAATGAGACTAGCGGGGGCGAACAATGAGCAGTTCTTC.

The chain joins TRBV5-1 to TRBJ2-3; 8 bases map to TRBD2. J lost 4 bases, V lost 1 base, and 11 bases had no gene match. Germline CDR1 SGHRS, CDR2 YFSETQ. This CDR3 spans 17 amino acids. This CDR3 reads CASSLTGGPPNADTQYF. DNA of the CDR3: TGCGCCAGCAGCTTGACGGGAGGGCCACCAAATGCAGATACGCAGTATTTT. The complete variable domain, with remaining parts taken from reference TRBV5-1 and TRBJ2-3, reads KAGVTQTPRYLIKTRGQQVTLSCSPISGHRSVSWYQQTPGQGLQFLFEYFSETQRNKGNFPGRFSGRQFSNSRSEMNVSTLELGDSALYLCASSLTGGPPNADTQYFGPGTRLTVL.